In this sample, the clone carrying this T cell receptor beta chain turned up a few times. These data are taken from a study of blood T cells in healthy people across ages. V shed 1 base and J 6 bases; nucleotides not matched to a gene: 5. CDR1 and CDR2 from the germline V gene are SGHTA and FQGNSA. The CDR3 contains 16 residues. Combining a sample-barcoded 5' primer with a J-beta primer mix, a second PCR ran for roughly 7 to 12 cycles. TCRdb re-called the 5' RACE reads with MiXCR, one entry per CDR3 protein. The sample includes about 1.1 million distinct CDR3 sequences, roughly two fifths of them seen just once.

The rearrangement links TRBV7-2 to TRBJ2-1, with 11 bases aligning to TRBD2. Specimen: blood. The TCR sequence derives from a man aged 18-30 years in good health. CDR3 bases: TGTGCCAGCAGCTTAGATTTTAGCGGGGGGGGCAATGAGCAGTTCTTC. Amino acids: CASSLDFSGGGNEQFF.